This is a list of T cell receptor beta chains from one sample in a study of vaccination and CD4 T cells after COVID-19. These receptors have no identified antigens. TCRdb itself ran the PCR reads through MiXCR, one entry per CDR3 protein. The repertoire has more than 8,000 distinct CDR3 sequences, about 28% of them found once; the top ten carry roughly 13%. The material sequenced was CD4+ T cells from blood, cultured in vitro, taken after SARS-CoV-2 vaccination. The receptors were sampled from a human donor who had recovered from COVID-19. Each CDR3 is given with its conserved first and last residue. The D gene is left open where the match is weak. Some rows have no size entry. The others give once, few or many, or a class for an expanded clone.

clone_size: NA; d_call: NA; v_call: TRBV19; j_call: TRBJ1-5; cdr3_nt: TGTGCCAGTAGTATAGACTTCCTCGGAAGGTGCAATCAGCCCCAGCATTTT; cdr3_aa: CASSIDFLGRCNQPQHF
clone_size: NA; d_call: TRBD1; v_call: TRBV6-1; j_call: TRBJ1-2; cdr3_nt: TGTGCCAGCACCAAGGGACAGGGGGGCTATGGCTACACCTTC; cdr3_aa: CASTKGQGGYGYTF
clone_size: medium-sized; d_call: TRBD1; v_call: TRBV7-2; j_call: TRBJ1-1; cdr3_nt: TGTGCCAGCAGCCCACAAATTGACAGGGGTGAAGCTTTCTTT; cdr3_aa: CASSPQIDRGEAFF
clone_size: NA; d_call: TRBD1; v_call: TRBV5-1; j_call: TRBJ2-3; cdr3_nt: TGCGCCAGCAGACACACAGGGGGCGGCACAGATACGCAGTATTTT; cdr3_aa: CASRHTGGGTDTQYF
clone_size: NA; d_call: TRBD1; v_call: TRBV6-4; j_call: TRBJ1-1; cdr3_nt: TGTACCAGCGGGACAGGGAAAGGCACTGAAGCTTTCTTT; cdr3_aa: CTSGTGKGTEAFF
clone_size: NA; d_call: NA; v_call: TRBV4-2; j_call: TRBJ1-5; cdr3_nt: TGTGCCAGCAGCCAAGAGAGGACAGTTGTCAATCAGCCCCAGCATTTT; cdr3_aa: CASSQERTVVNQPQHF
clone_size: NA; d_call: NA; v_call: TRBV12-3/TRBV12-4; j_call: TRBJ1-6; cdr3_nt: TGTGCCAGCAGCCGGGAGGTAGCGTCCTATAATTCACCCCTCCACTTT; cdr3_aa: CASSREVASYNSPLHF
clone_size: NA; d_call: NA; v_call: TRBV7-2; j_call: TRBJ2-2; cdr3_nt: TGTGCCAGCAGCCCCCAGCCCACCGGGGAGCTGTTTTTT; cdr3_aa: CASSPQPTGELFF
clone_size: NA; d_call: TRBD2; v_call: TRBV20-1; j_call: TRBJ2-7; cdr3_nt: TGCAGTGCTAGAGATCGGGGACTAGTTAATATCGAGCAGTACTTC; cdr3_aa: CSARDRGLVNIEQYF
clone_size: NA; d_call: NA; v_call: TRBV5-1; j_call: TRBJ1-1; cdr3_nt: TGCGCCAGCAGCTTCCGGGGCATGAACACTGAAGCTTTCTTT; cdr3_aa: CASSFRGMNTEAFF
clone_size: NA; d_call: TRBD1; v_call: TRBV2; j_call: TRBJ1-2; cdr3_nt: TGTGCCAGTAGACAGGGGAATGTTAACTATGGCTACACCTTC; cdr3_aa: CASRQGNVNYGYTF
clone_size: few; d_call: TRBD1; v_call: TRBV6-2/TRBV6-3; j_call: TRBJ2-7; cdr3_nt: TGTGCCAGCAGATCCGGGACAGGGCCCTACGAGCAGTACTTC; cdr3_aa: CASRSGTGPYEQYF
clone_size: NA; d_call: NA; v_call: TRBV28; j_call: TRBJ1-2; cdr3_nt: TGTGCCAGCAGCCTCGGACGGCGGGGACTGGACCCATCAGCTAACTATGGCTACACCTTC; cdr3_aa: CASSLGRRGLDPSANYGYTF
clone_size: NA; d_call: TRBD1; v_call: TRBV19; j_call: TRBJ2-3; cdr3_nt: TGTGCCAGTAGTATTGCCCCGACAGGGGGGTCGACAGATACGCAGTATTTT; cdr3_aa: CASSIAPTGGSTDTQYF
clone_size: NA; d_call: NA; v_call: TRBV10-3; j_call: TRBJ1-4; cdr3_nt: TGTGCCATCAGTGAGGGCTTGCGGCTGTTTTTT; cdr3_aa: CAISEGLRLFF
clone_size: NA; d_call: TRBD2; v_call: TRBV19; j_call: TRBJ2-3; cdr3_nt: TGTGCCAGTAGCCCTAGCGGGAGGAGAGGGGGCACAGATACGCAGTATTTT; cdr3_aa: CASSPSGRRGGTDTQYF
clone_size: NA; d_call: NA; v_call: TRBV12-3/TRBV12-4; j_call: TRBJ1-2; cdr3_nt: TGTGCCAGCAGTAATTATAGGCTTCGGCAGGGATCAAACTATGGCTACACCTTC; cdr3_aa: CASSNYRLRQGSNYGYTF
clone_size: few; d_call: NA; v_call: TRBV7-2; j_call: TRBJ1-5; cdr3_nt: TGTGCCAGCAGTCAGGGCAGGGGCATCAATCAGCCCCAGCATTTT; cdr3_aa: CASSQGRGINQPQHF
clone_size: NA; d_call: TRBD1; v_call: TRBV24-1; j_call: TRBJ1-1; cdr3_nt: TGTGCCACCAGAAGACAGGGCTCCCATGAAGCTTTCTTT; cdr3_aa: CATRRQGSHEAFF
clone_size: NA; d_call: NA; v_call: TRBV10-3; j_call: TRBJ1-6; cdr3_nt: TGTGCCATCAGTGAGTTAGAGCAAAATTCACCCCTCCACTTT; cdr3_aa: CAISELEQNSPLHF
clone_size: NA; d_call: NA; v_call: TRBV4-1; j_call: TRBJ2-1; cdr3_nt: TGCGCCAGCAGCCAACAAACACGTACCCATGATGAGCAGTTCTTC; cdr3_aa: CASSQQTRTHDEQFF
clone_size: few; d_call: TRBD1; v_call: TRBV5-1; j_call: TRBJ2-7; cdr3_nt: TGCGCCAGCAGCTCCCCCAGGACAGGGGGCTACGAGCAGTACTTC; cdr3_aa: CASSSPRTGGYEQYF
clone_size: few; d_call: NA; v_call: TRBV20-1; j_call: TRBJ1-1; cdr3_nt: TGCAGTGCTAGGTATGGGTCAATTAAAGCTTTCTTT; cdr3_aa: CSARYGSIKAFF
clone_size: few; d_call: NA; v_call: TRBV20-1; j_call: TRBJ2-7; cdr3_nt: TGCAGTGCAATAGGGGTGGCGGGGAGCTCCTACGAGCAGTACTTC; cdr3_aa: CSAIGVAGSSYEQYF
clone_size: few; d_call: TRBD1; v_call: TRBV7-2; j_call: TRBJ1-3; cdr3_nt: TGTGCCAGCAGCTTTGACAGGGGTACTGGAAACACCATATATTTT; cdr3_aa: CASSFDRGTGNTIYF
clone_size: few; d_call: TRBD1; v_call: TRBV18; j_call: TRBJ1-2; cdr3_nt: TGTGCCAGCTCACTGACAGGGAACTATGGCTACACCTTC; cdr3_aa: CASSLTGNYGYTF
clone_size: once; d_call: TRBD2; v_call: TRBV28; j_call: TRBJ2-7; cdr3_nt: TGTGCCAGCAGTTTAGCGGGAGACTCCTACGAGCAGTACTTC; cdr3_aa: CASSLAGDSYEQYF
clone_size: medium-sized; d_call: TRBD1; v_call: TRBV20-1; j_call: TRBJ2-7; cdr3_nt: TGCAGTGCTAGGAGTTGGGACAGGGACGTCCACGAGCAGTACTTC; cdr3_aa: CSARSWDRDVHEQYF
clone_size: NA; d_call: NA; v_call: TRBV12-3/TRBV12-4; j_call: TRBJ1-1; cdr3_nt: TGTGCCAGGCGCTACGGCAACACTGAAGCTTTCTTT; cdr3_aa: CARRYGNTEAFF
clone_size: NA; d_call: TRBD1; v_call: TRBV12-3/TRBV12-4; j_call: TRBJ1-5; cdr3_nt: TGTGCCAGCAGTGAGCAGACAGGGCCCGACCAGCCCCAGCATTTT; cdr3_aa: CASSEQTGPDQPQHF
clone_size: NA; d_call: NA; v_call: TRBV20-1; j_call: TRBJ2-1; cdr3_nt: TGCAGTGCTAGAGATGAAGCGCAGGGCCCCCTAACGGGTGAGCAGTTCTTC; cdr3_aa: CSARDEAQGPLTGEQFF
clone_size: NA; d_call: TRBD2; v_call: TRBV19; j_call: TRBJ2-3; cdr3_nt: TGTGCCAGTAGCCTGACTCGGACTAGCGGAGCGTCAAGCACAGATACGCAGTATTTT; cdr3_aa: CASSLTRTSGASSTDTQYF
clone_size: few; d_call: NA; v_call: TRBV6-1; j_call: TRBJ1-1; cdr3_nt: TGTGCCAGAAGGGGGAAGGCAGAATCAGCCTTGAACACTGAAGCTTTCTTT; cdr3_aa: CARRGKAESALNTEAFF
clone_size: few; d_call: NA; v_call: TRBV7-2; j_call: TRBJ1-5; cdr3_nt: TGTGCCAGCAGCTCAGGGTATCAGCCCCAGCATTTT; cdr3_aa: CASSSGYQPQHF
clone_size: NA; d_call: NA; v_call: TRBV20-1; j_call: TRBJ2-5; cdr3_nt: TGCAGTGCTAGAACGTCAGGCAGGAGGGGTCCCCAGTACTTC; cdr3_aa: CSARTSGRRGPQYF
clone_size: NA; d_call: TRBD1; v_call: TRBV20-1; j_call: TRBJ1-1; cdr3_nt: TGCAGTGCGTCGACAGGGGGCTATATGAACACTGAAGCTTTCTTT; cdr3_aa: CSASTGGYMNTEAFF
clone_size: NA; d_call: NA; v_call: TRBV19; j_call: TRBJ2-2; cdr3_nt: TGTGCCAGTAGTCGGTTGGGGAACACCGGGGAGCTGTTTTTT; cdr3_aa: CASSRLGNTGELFF
clone_size: NA; d_call: NA; v_call: TRBV28; j_call: TRBJ2-3; cdr3_nt: TGTGCCAGCAGTTTCAGGTCTACTAGCACAGATACGCAGTATTTT; cdr3_aa: CASSFRSTSTDTQYF
clone_size: NA; d_call: NA; v_call: TRBV18; j_call: TRBJ1-1; cdr3_nt: TGTGCCAGCTCACCGAACACCAAAGGGGGGTTGGGTACTGAAGCTTTCTTT; cdr3_aa: CASSPNTKGGLGTEAFF
clone_size: few; d_call: NA; v_call: TRBV20-1; j_call: TRBJ1-1; cdr3_nt: TGCAGTGCTAGAGATGGGGGGGGAACGATGAACACTGAAGCTTTCTTT; cdr3_aa: CSARDGGGTMNTEAFF
clone_size: few; d_call: TRBD1; v_call: TRBV6-1; j_call: TRBJ1-2; cdr3_nt: TGTGCCAGCAGTCTTAAGACAGGGCGGGGGTATGGCTACACCTTC; cdr3_aa: CASSLKTGRGYGYTF
clone_size: few; d_call: NA; v_call: TRBV12-3/TRBV12-4; j_call: TRBJ1-2; cdr3_nt: TGTGCCAGCAGTGGTTCCTATGGCTACACCTTC; cdr3_aa: CASSGSYGYTF
clone_size: medium-sized; d_call: NA; v_call: TRBV15; j_call: TRBJ1-2; cdr3_nt: TGTGCCACCAGCAGAGCCTTGTTGGGTGGGGGAGCCGGCTACACCTTC; cdr3_aa: CATSRALLGGGAGYTF
clone_size: NA; d_call: TRBD1; v_call: TRBV4-3; j_call: TRBJ2-2; cdr3_nt: TGCGCCAGCAGCCAAGATGGGGCCGGGACAGGGTTAACCGGGGAGCTGTTTTTT; cdr3_aa: CASSQDGAGTGLTGELFF
clone_size: NA; d_call: TRBD1; v_call: TRBV6-2/TRBV6-3; j_call: TRBJ2-7; cdr3_nt: TGTGCCAGCAGAAGACAGGGGAGCTCCTACGAGCAGTACTTC; cdr3_aa: CASRRQGSSYEQYF
clone_size: NA; d_call: TRBD1; v_call: TRBV5-4; j_call: TRBJ2-1; cdr3_nt: TGTGCCAGCAGCCCCCCCGAGACAGGGTACAATGAGCAGTTCTTC; cdr3_aa: CASSPPETGYNEQFF
clone_size: NA; d_call: NA; v_call: TRBV6-2/TRBV6-3; j_call: TRBJ2-3; cdr3_nt: TGTGCCAGCAGTTACGTTAACACAGATACGCAGTATTTT; cdr3_aa: CASSYVNTDTQYF
clone_size: NA; d_call: NA; v_call: TRBV20-1; j_call: TRBJ2-6; cdr3_nt: TGCAGCCCTTCTGGGGCCAACGTCCTGACTTTC; cdr3_aa: CSPSGANVLTF
clone_size: NA; d_call: NA; v_call: TRBV29-1; j_call: TRBJ1-5; cdr3_nt: TGCAGCGTTGGAGTCCAGCCCCAGCATTTT; cdr3_aa: CSVGVQPQHF
clone_size: NA; d_call: TRBD1; v_call: TRBV29-1; j_call: TRBJ2-7; cdr3_nt: TGCAGCGTCGCAAACTTTAAGGGGGCCGACACCTACGAGCAGTACTTC; cdr3_aa: CSVANFKGADTYEQYF
clone_size: few; d_call: NA; v_call: TRBV7-6; j_call: TRBJ1-6; cdr3_nt: TGTGCCAGCAGCTTACTTGGCTCCGATTCACCCCTCCACTTT; cdr3_aa: CASSLLGSDSPLHF
clone_size: NA; d_call: NA; v_call: TRBV27; j_call: TRBJ2-3; cdr3_nt: TGTGCCAGCAGGCGTCTCGACGAAGATACGCAGTATTTT; cdr3_aa: CASRRLDEDTQYF
clone_size: NA; d_call: NA; v_call: TRBV7-2; j_call: TRBJ2-5; cdr3_nt: TGTGCCAGCACCACTTACTCCCAAGAGACCCAGTACTTC; cdr3_aa: CASTTYSQETQYF
clone_size: NA; d_call: TRBD1; v_call: TRBV11-2; j_call: TRBJ1-6; cdr3_nt: TGTGCCAGCAGCTTTAGGGGACAGAATTATACACCCCTCCACTTT; cdr3_aa: CASSFRGQNYTPLHF
clone_size: few; d_call: TRBD1; v_call: TRBV6-5; j_call: TRBJ1-2; cdr3_nt: TGTGCCAGCAGTTCCTTCCAGGGGGCGTTGGGCTACACCTTC; cdr3_aa: CASSSFQGALGYTF
clone_size: few; d_call: TRBD2; v_call: TRBV6-2/TRBV6-3; j_call: TRBJ2-4; cdr3_nt: TGTGCCAGCAGTCCCGGACTAGCTACTGACATTCAGTACTTC; cdr3_aa: CASSPGLATDIQYF
clone_size: NA; d_call: TRBD2; v_call: TRBV11-2; j_call: TRBJ2-7; cdr3_nt: TGTGCCAGCAGCCGAGGGTCTAGCGGGAGTTCTTGGGAGCAGTACTTC; cdr3_aa: CASSRGSSGSSWEQYF
clone_size: NA; d_call: TRBD1; v_call: TRBV7-2; j_call: TRBJ1-6; cdr3_nt: TGTGCCAGCAGCTGGGACAGGGTTAGGTCACCCCTCCACTTT; cdr3_aa: CASSWDRVRSPLHF
clone_size: few; d_call: NA; v_call: TRBV18; j_call: TRBJ1-6; cdr3_nt: TGTGCCAGCTCACACGAACAGGGATGGTACCTCCACTTT; cdr3_aa: CASSHEQGWYLHF
clone_size: NA; d_call: NA; v_call: TRBV25-1; j_call: TRBJ2-7; cdr3_nt: TGTGCCAGCAGTGAAGGAAGGGTCCGCTCCTACGAGCAGTACTTC; cdr3_aa: CASSEGRVRSYEQYF